This T cell receptor beta chain was obtained from a study of blood T cell repertoires in COVID-19. This CDR3 contains 11 residues. V was clipped by 2 bases and J by 7 bases, with 7 bases between them. The germline gives CDR1 DFQATT, CDR2 SNEGSKA (reference sequence). Individuals aged about 18 to 89 years were recruited from fewer than 25 US areas. The method was immunoSEQ multiplex PCR; TCRdb's version includes in-frame clones alone and lacks a portion of them. The data hold hundreds of thousands of clones, with around 89% observed a single time. The V gene is TRBV20-1, the J gene TRBJ2-3; perhaps TRBD1 as D (6 bases). This TCR came from a man aged 35 to 55 who had recovered from COVID-19. Sequencing used PBMCs or T cells enriched from blood (not recorded which). The CDR3 region has the DNA TGCAGTGCTAGAACAGGGAATACGCAGTATTTT. It codes for CSARTGNTQYF.